The sequence of this TCR beta chain was determined in a study of shared clonotypes between healthy human individuals. Study in general: CD8 memory received one plate per donor, CD8 naive two, CD4 memory three and CD4 naive three. Study conclusions and caveats: Represented diversity, genetic and exposure-history alike, was limited by few donors. Rarefaction showed sorted-subset sequencing was incomplete despite large depth.

The germline V gene encodes CDR1 SGHRS and CDR2 YFSETQ. The CDR3 is made up of 13 amino acids. The V gene lost 0 bases and the J gene lost 3 bases, with 7 bases spanning the gap. Per the study methods: Junction-only sequences without quality scores came from ImmunoSEQ, so filtering differed. TCRdb's table, derived via immunoSEQ multiplex PCR, lists solely in-frame clones and lacks some. V and J calls and clone size come straight from that table; D and trimming were deduced from the DNA. This sample has some 630,000 clones; 95% to 97% occur once, and the top ten carry roughly 0.1%. Positive CCR7 selection of CD45RO-negative cells yielded the naive CD8 cells, and terminally differentiated effector memory CD45RA+ cells were excluded. Turning to this clone: Antigen unknown.

Sequenced: naive CD8+ T cells sorted from blood. The chain is built from TRBV5-1 and TRBJ2-7; no firm D call. This clonotype was obtained from a woman aged 25 to 39 in good health. CDR3 DNA: TGCGCCAGCAGCTTGGGTCTCGGCTACGAGCAGTACTTC. It codes for CASSLGLGYEQYF.